These 14 T cell receptor beta chains came from one sample sequenced in a study of blood T cell repertoires in COVID-19. Profiling relied on immunoSEQ multiplex PCR, and the TCRdb table lists in-frame clones only, not all of them. Of 50,000 to 60,000 clones in the sample, about 87% were seen once. Sequenced: peripheral blood. These receptors originate from a man aged 35-49 years with COVID-19, enrolled during active disease.

This rearrangement joins TRBV7-9 to TRBJ2-1; 12 nucleotides match TRBD2. CDR3 length equals 17 residues. From germline, CDR1 is SEHNR and CDR2 FQNEAQ (reference sequence). V trimming: 5 bases; J trimming: 9 bases; junction bases outside the gene matches: 14. For the CDR3, the DNA is TGTGCCAGCAGCCTGACAGGGTCGACTAGCGGGAGCAGTGAGCAGTTCTTC. Its protein is CASSLTGSTSGSSEQFF.

This rearrangement joins TRBV6-5 to TRBJ1-5; 8 bases align to TRBD1. The ends lost 8 bases at V and 3 bases at J; junction bases unmatched: 3. The CDR3 is made up of 13 amino acids. Germline V gene lookup returns CDR1 MNHEY and CDR2 SVGAGI. CDR3 in DNA: TGTGCCAGCCACAGGGGGTTCAATCAGCCCCAGCATTTT. Translated: CASHRGFNQPQHF.

The chain carries TRBV28 and TRBJ1-5; D remains ambiguous. CDR1 and CDR2 (germline): MDHEN, SYDVKM. Trimming removed 5 bases at V and 1 base at J, with 15 bases between. The CDR3 totals 16 residues. The CDR3 region has the DNA TGTGCCAGCAGTGAGCTGTCTTTATTGAGCAATCAGCCCCAGCATTTT. Its translation is CASSELSLLSNQPQHF.

This chain links TRBV10-1 with TRBJ2-7, with 10 bases lining up with TRBD1. V lost 0 bases, J lost 6 bases, and 8 bases stayed unmatched. Germline CDR1 reads WNHNN; CDR2 reads SYGVQD (reference sequence). The CDR3 runs to 16 residues. Here the CDR3 reads CASSESLLGQGSEQYF. CDR3 DNA sequence: TGCGCCAGCAGTGAGTCTCTCCTGGGACAGGGGAGCGAGCAGTACTTC.

V and J are TRBV2 and TRBJ1-1, with D possibly TRBD1 on 5 matching bases. V lost 5 bases to trimming and J lost 3 bases, with 13 bases between them. Germline lookup yields CDR1 SNHLY and CDR2 FYNNEI. The CDR3 length is 14 residues. CDR3 residues: CASSPQGQHTEAFF. CDR3 nucleotide sequence: TGTGCCAGCAGTCCTCAGGGTCAGCACACTGAAGCTTTCTTT.

This clone was seen a few times. The chain is built from TRBV5-5 and TRBJ1-1; tentative D call: TRBD1 (5 bases). This CDR3 region has 15 residues. Germline V gene data show CDR1 as SGHKS and CDR2 as YYEKEE (reference sequence). V was clipped by 0 bases and J by 0 bases, with 9 bases between them. CDR3 sequence: CASSLVHRLNTEAFF. The DNA for the CDR3 is TGTGCCAGCAGCTTGGTACACAGGTTGAACACTGAAGCTTTCTTT.

The V and J genes are TRBV29-1 and TRBJ2-3, with a weak D call TRBD2 (5 bases). The CDR3 is 13 residues long. The ends were cut back, 3 bases at V and 6 bases at J, with 13 bases in the middle. Germline V gives CDR1 SQVTM, CDR2 ANQGSEA. The CDR3 region has the DNA TGCAGCGTTGATGGAGAGGGTGGGGATACGCAGTATTTT. This encodes CSVDGEGGDTQYF.

This clone appeared once. V and J are TRBV7-3 and TRBJ1-1, with 7 nucleotides matching TRBD1. Germline assignment: CDR1 SGHTA and CDR2 FQGTGA. J lost 7 bases, V lost 4 bases, and 9 bases had no gene match. The CDR3 extends over 14 amino acids. CDR3 residues: CASSSPGQSDEAFF. The CDR3 DNA is TGTGCCAGCAGCTCTCCGGGACAGAGCGATGAAGCTTTCTTT.

This chain connects TRBV25-1 to TRBJ2-7; 9 bases map to TRBD1. This CDR3 comprises 15 residues. V trimming: 3 bases; J trimming: 4 bases; junction bases outside the gene matches: 7. The germline CDR1 and CDR2 sequences are MGHDK and SYGVNS. CDR3 region: CASSDRTGEKYEQYF. CDR3 bases: TGTGCCAGCAGTGACCGGACAGGGGAGAAGTACGAGCAGTACTTC.

The chain has TRBV6-5 and TRBJ1-4; 8 nucleotides align to TRBD1. With 8 bases clipped from V and 3 bases from J, the junction kept 5 bases outside the gene matches. Germline assignment: CDR1 MNHEY and CDR2 SVGAGI. CDR3 size: 14 residues. The CDR3 region is CASGTGGPNEKLFF. The DNA for the CDR3 is TGTGCCAGCGGGACAGGCGGGCCTAATGAAAAACTGTTTTTT.

The rearrangement links TRBV7-9 to TRBJ1-1, with 8 bases that match TRBD1. CDR1 and CDR2 (germline): SEHNR, FQNEAQ (reference sequence). Unmatched junction bases numbered 7, after V lost 5 bases and J lost 5 bases. The CDR3 extends over 14 amino acids. The CDR3 DNA reads as TGTGCCAGCAGCAACCTACAGGGGGATACTGAAGCTTTCTTT. Its protein product is CASSNLQGDTEAFF.

This clone was seen more than once but under ten times. The genes are TRBV7-2 and TRBJ1-1; TRBD1 agrees at 7 bases. CDR3 length: 18 amino acids. V dropped 5 bases and J dropped 4; count of bases not matched to a gene: 19. Germline V gene lookup returns CDR1 SGHTA and CDR2 FQGNSA. CDR3 coding DNA: TGTGCCAGCAGCCGCAACCCCGGGACAGTCCAAAGGGGCACTGAAGCTTTCTTT. Its protein is CASSRNPGTVQRGTEAFF. The full variable domain, in which reference TRBV7-2 and TRBJ1-1 provide the parts outside the CDR3, is GAGVSQSPSNKVTEKGKDVELRCDPISGHTALYWYRQSLGQGLEFLIYFQGNSAPDKSGLPSDRFSAERTGGSVSTLTIQRTQQEDSAVYLCASSRNPGTVQRGTEAFFGQGTRLTVV.

The chain has TRBV6-5 and TRBJ1-2; the match to TRBD1 covers 7 bases. The CDR3 loop spans 13 amino acids. J gave up 4 bases and V 6 bases, and 5 bases lay outside the gene matches. Germline CDR1 MNHEY, CDR2 SVGAGI. The chain's CDR3 is CASRQGQRYGYTF. The CDR3 DNA reads as TGTGCCAGCAGACAGGGACAGCGCTATGGCTACACCTTC.

The chain recombines TRBV6-6 with TRBJ1-3, with a tentative D call TRBD1 (6 bases). V lost 7 bases, J lost 4 bases, and 17 bases lay in between. The germline gives CDR1 MNHNY, CDR2 SVGAGI (reference sequence). The CDR3 spans 15 residues. CDR3 amino acids: CASTGAGAQGNTIYF. Here the CDR3 DNA reads TGTGCCAGCACCGGGGCGGGGGCGCAAGGAAACACCATATATTTT.